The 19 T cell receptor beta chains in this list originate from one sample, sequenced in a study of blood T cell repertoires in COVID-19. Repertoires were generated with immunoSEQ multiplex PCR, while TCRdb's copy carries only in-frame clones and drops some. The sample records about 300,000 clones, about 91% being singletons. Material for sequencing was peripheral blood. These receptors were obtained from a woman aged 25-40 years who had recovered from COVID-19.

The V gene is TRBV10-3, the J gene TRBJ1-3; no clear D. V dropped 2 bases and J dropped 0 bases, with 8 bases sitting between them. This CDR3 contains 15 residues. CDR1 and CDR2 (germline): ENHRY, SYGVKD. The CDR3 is CAISEQLPSGNTIYF. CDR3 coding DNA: TGTGCCATCAGTGAGCAGTTGCCCTCTGGAAACACCATATATTTT.

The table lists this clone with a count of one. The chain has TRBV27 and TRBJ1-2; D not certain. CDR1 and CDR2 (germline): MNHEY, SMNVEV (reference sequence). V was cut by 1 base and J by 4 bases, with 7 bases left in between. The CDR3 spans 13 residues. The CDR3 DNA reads TGTGCCAGCAGTTTATGGGCCGGCTATGGCTACACCTTC. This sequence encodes CASSLWAGYGYTF.

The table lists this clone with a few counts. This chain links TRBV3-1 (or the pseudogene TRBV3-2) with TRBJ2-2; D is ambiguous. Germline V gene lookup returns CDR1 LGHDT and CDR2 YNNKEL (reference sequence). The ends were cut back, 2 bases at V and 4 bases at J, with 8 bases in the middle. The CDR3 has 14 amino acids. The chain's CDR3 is CASSQKGGTGELFF. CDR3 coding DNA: TGTGCCAGCAGCCAAAAAGGCGGCACCGGGGAGCTGTTTTTT.

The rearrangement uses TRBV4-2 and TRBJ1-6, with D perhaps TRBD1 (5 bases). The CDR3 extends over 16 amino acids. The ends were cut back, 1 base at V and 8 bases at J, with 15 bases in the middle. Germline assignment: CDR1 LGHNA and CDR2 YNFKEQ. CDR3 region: CASSQGEQVEDSPLHF. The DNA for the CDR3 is TGTGCCAGCAGCCAAGGGGAACAGGTAGAGGATTCACCCCTCCACTTT.

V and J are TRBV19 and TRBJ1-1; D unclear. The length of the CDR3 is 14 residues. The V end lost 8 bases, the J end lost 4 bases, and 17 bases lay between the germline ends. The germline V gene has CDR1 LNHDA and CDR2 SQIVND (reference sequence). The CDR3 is CASPPGGYATEAFF. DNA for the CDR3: TGTGCCAGTCCACCCGGCGGGTATGCCACTGAAGCTTTCTTT.

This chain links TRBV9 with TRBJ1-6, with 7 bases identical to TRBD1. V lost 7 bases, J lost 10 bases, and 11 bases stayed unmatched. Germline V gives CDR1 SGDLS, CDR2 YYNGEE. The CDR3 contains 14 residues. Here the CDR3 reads CASSLTGEESPLHF. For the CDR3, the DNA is TGTGCCAGCTCCCTCACAGGGGAGGAATCACCCCTCCACTTT.

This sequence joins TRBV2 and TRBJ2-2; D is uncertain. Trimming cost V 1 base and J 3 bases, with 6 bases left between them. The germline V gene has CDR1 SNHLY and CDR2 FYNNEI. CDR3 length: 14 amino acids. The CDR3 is CASSEVQYTGELFF. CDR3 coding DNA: TGTGCCAGCAGTGAAGTACAGTACACCGGGGAGCTGTTTTTT.

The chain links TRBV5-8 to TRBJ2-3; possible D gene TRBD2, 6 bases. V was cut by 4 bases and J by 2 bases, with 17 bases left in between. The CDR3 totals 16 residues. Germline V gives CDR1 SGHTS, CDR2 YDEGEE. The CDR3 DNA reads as TGTGCCAGCAGCCATCCGACTAGGATCTACACAGATACGCAGTATTTT. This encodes CASSHPTRIYTDTQYF.

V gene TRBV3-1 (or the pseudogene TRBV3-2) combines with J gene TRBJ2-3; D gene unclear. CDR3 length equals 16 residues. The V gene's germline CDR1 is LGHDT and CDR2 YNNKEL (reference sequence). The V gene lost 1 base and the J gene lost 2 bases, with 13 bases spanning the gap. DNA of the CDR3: TGTGCCAGCAGCCAAGGGGCCACCGATGCCACAGATACGCAGTATTTT. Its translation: CASSQGATDATDTQYF.

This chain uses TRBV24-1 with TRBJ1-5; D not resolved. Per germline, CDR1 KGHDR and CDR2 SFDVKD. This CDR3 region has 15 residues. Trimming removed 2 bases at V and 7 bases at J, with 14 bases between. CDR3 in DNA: TGTGCCACCAGTGATTCATGGGGAGCGAGGCAGCCCCAGCATTTT. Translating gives CATSDSWGARQPQHF.

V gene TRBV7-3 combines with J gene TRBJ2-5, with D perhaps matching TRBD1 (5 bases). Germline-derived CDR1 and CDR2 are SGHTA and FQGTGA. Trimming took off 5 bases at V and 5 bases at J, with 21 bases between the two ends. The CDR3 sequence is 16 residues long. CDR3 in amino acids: CASSLNRQGRSETQYF. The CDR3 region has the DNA TGTGCCAGCAGCCTTAATCGGCAGGGTCGCTCTGAGACCCAGTACTTC.

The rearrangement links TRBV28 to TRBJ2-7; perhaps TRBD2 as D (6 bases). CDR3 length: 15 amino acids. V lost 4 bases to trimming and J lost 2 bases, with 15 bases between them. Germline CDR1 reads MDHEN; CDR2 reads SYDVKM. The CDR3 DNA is TGTGCCAGCAGTTCCCTTGCACTAGCCGCCTACGAGCAGTACTTC. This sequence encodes CASSSLALAAYEQYF.

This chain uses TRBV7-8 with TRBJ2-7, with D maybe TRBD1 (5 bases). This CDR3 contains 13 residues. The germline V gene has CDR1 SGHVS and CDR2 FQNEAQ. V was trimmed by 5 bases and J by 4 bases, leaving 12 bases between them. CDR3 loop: CASSPGHPYEQYF. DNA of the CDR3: TGTGCCAGCAGCCCTGGACACCCATACGAGCAGTACTTC.

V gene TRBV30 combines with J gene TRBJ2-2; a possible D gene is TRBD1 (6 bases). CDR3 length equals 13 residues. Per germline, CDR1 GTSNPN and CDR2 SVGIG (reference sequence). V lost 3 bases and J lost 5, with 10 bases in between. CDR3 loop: CAWRPGVTGELFF. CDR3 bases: TGTGCCTGGAGACCAGGGGTGACCGGGGAGCTGTTTTTT.

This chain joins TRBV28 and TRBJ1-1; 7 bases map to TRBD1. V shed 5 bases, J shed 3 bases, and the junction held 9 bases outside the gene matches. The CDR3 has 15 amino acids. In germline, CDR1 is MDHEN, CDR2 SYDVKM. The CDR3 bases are TGTGCCAGCAGTCAAGCGACAGGGTGGGACACTGAAGCTTTCTTT. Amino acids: CASSQATGWDTEAFF.

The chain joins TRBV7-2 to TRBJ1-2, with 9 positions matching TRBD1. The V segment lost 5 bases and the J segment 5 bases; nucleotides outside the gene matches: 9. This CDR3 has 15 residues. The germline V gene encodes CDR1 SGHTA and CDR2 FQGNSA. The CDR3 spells CASSAPGQGGYGYTF. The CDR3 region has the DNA TGTGCCAGCAGCGCCCCGGGACAGGGAGGGTATGGCTACACCTTC.

The CDR3 DNA reads TGTGCCAGCAGACCTAGGGGATCCTACAATGAGCAGTTCTTC. Amino acids: CASRPRGSYNEQFF. V is TRBV3-1 (or the pseudogene TRBV3-2) and J is TRBJ2-1, with a tentative D call TRBD1 (5 bases). The V gene's germline CDR1 is LGHDT and CDR2 YNNKEL (reference sequence). This CDR3 is 14 amino acids long. V was shortened by 6 bases and J by 1 base, with 10 bases between the two germline ends.

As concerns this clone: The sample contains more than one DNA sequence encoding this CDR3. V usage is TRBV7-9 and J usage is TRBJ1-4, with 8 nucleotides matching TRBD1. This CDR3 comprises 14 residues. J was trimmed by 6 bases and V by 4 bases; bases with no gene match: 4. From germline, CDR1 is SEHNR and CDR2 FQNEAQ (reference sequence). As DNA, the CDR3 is TGTGCCAGCAGCTCAGACAGGGGTTATGAAAAACTGTTTTTT. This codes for CASSSDRGYEKLFF.

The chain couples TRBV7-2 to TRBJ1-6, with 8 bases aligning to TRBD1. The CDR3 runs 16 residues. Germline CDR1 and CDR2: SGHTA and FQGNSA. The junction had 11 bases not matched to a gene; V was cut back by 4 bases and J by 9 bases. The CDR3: CASSYAGQVLGSPLHF. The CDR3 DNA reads TGTGCCAGCAGCTACGCGGGACAGGTATTGGGTTCACCCCTCCACTTT.